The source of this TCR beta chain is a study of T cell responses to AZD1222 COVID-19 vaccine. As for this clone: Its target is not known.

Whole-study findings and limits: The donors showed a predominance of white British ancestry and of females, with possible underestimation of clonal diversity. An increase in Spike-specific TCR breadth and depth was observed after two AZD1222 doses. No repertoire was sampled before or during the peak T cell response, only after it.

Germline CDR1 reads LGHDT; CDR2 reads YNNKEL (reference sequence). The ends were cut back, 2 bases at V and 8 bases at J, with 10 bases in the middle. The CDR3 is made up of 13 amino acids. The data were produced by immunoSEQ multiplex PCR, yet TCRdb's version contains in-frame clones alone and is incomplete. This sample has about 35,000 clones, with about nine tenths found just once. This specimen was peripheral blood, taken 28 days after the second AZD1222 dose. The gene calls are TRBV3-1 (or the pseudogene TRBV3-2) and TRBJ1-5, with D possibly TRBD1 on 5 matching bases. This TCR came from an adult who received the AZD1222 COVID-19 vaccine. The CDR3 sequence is CASSQFRVEPQHF. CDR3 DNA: TGTGCCAGCAGCCAATTCAGGGTGGAGCCCCAGCATTTT.